Given below is one TCR beta chain in context. Its antigen remains unidentified. Per-base quality was not reported, and no clone a single base away is much larger than it. Using the deep immunoSEQ assay, multiplex PCR amplified TCR CDR3 regions from genomic DNA. Extracted genomic DNA from each cell subset was distributed evenly across all wells of several immunoSEQ 96-well plates, and each plate was treated as a replicate. Each replicate PCR for sorted subsets received about 220 ng genomic DNA, equal to roughly 30,000 T cell genomes. The purified libraries were quantified using a Qubit 3.0 fluorometer, sized with a Bioanalyzer 2100, and then quantified again using the KAPA Library Quantification kit. A separate single-read 150-cycle Illumina NextSeq 550 flow cell was used to sequence each immunoSEQ 96-well plate. As for the original processing: The immunoSEQ output contained only junctional sequences without quality scores, so filtering could not match that applied to full-length reads. To assign V/J genes and CDR3, sequences were annotated against IMGT germline references using PyIR, a Python wrapper for IgBLAST v1.9. Reads with weak V/J assignments (E-value above 1e-6), missing CDR3, stop codons, out-of-frame junctions, or ambiguous translated residues were removed. V3J clonotypes were defined as sequences sharing the same inferred V gene, J gene, and CDR3 amino acid sequence. To compute the percentage overlap between repertoires, the number of shared unique clonotypes was divided by the size of the smaller repertoire. Three approaches were used to assess repertoire richness: RTK rarefaction, the Chao1 estimator, and Recon v2.1 estimates of unobserved clonotypes. Generation probabilities were computed with OLGA for all TCRbeta clonotypes obtained by the gDNA method from four donors. Entries here come from immuneACCESS through TCRdb and include only in-frame sequences with V and J called. Some clones fail to appear in such tables; in the studies checked, an unresolved V gene covers under half of the shortfall, and the cause of the remainder is unknown. The DNA was the basis for D and trimming; V, J and clone size are from that table. In all, the sample holds 2 million to 2.5 million clones, and approximately 95% of those were seen once. Around 0.13% of the sample is held by the ten biggest clonotypes.

The sample belongs to a study of shared clonotypes between healthy human individuals (dated by TCRdb to the early 2020s). Background for the entire study: The cohort comprised a couple of women and a few men aged 18 to 49 years. To increase sequencing depth and limit assay-specific biases, TCR repertoire library preparation and sequencing were carried out by different laboratories using diverse techniques. For each donor, three plates each were used for CD4 naive and CD4 memory, two plates were used for CD8 naive, and one plate was used for CD8 memory. To estimate repertoire size and how much clonotypes are shared between individuals, the study performed deep sequencing of blood TCR repertoires from about five healthy adults. Per donor, leukapheresis produced somewhere between about 0.8 and 9 billion PBMCs.

The investigation overall reported the following: Estimated clonotype richness was generally larger for naive than for memory subsets. Clonotypes shared by all four sorted-subset donors showed higher generation probabilities than non-shared clonotypes. Incomplete sequencing was indicated by rarefaction of sorted-subset datasets, despite the large sequencing depth. Sampling was restricted to blood, and TCR repertoires in tissue are likely to differ from TCR repertoires in blood. Based on pairwise subsampling, the degree of clonotype sharing among donors was expected to be affected by sequencing depth. About 5% of naive CD4, 3.5% of naive CD8, about 2.1% of memory CD4, and 0.4% of memory CD8 clonotypes were shared across a few donors. Because the study included only a small number of donors, the genetic and exposure-history diversity represented was limited.

The donors were healthy, HIV-negative adults with no recently reported acute infections or vaccinations. Every donor was a Caucasian adult living in Nashville, Tennessee, USA. CD4+ T cells were enriched by magnetic negative selection, after which naive cells were positively selected on CD45RA and the negative fraction was taken as the memory subset. Blood was collected by leukapheresis, and PBMCs were isolated by Ficoll-Histopaque density gradient centrifugation and then cryopreserved in liquid nitrogen vapor phase. Analytical flow cytometry was used to check the purity and quantity of every magnetically sorted T cell population. From each sorted fraction, genomic DNA was isolated and quantified by UV absorbance on a Nanodrop 2000c. The sequenced material came from naive CD4+ T cells sorted from blood. The cell subset or site label here, explained by the study, means: CD45RA+ positively selected. The receptor was isolated from a man between 18 and 29 years old in good health.

The CDR3 protein: CASSLAQGSIHNSPLHF. The DNA is TGTGCCAGCAGCTTAGCGCAGGGTTCTATCCATAATTCACCCCTCCACTTT. Recombination linked TRBV7-2 to TRBJ1-6; TRBD1 is a weak D gene call, 5 bases matching. The CDR3 has 17 amino acids, counting the end cysteine and phenylalanine. Only CDR3 DNA remains: 51 bases, in frame from the first base. As encoded in the germline V gene, CDR1 is SGHTA while CDR2 is FQGNSA. Relative to germline, V is 0 bases shorter and J is 5 bases shorter, with 14 bases between their ends.